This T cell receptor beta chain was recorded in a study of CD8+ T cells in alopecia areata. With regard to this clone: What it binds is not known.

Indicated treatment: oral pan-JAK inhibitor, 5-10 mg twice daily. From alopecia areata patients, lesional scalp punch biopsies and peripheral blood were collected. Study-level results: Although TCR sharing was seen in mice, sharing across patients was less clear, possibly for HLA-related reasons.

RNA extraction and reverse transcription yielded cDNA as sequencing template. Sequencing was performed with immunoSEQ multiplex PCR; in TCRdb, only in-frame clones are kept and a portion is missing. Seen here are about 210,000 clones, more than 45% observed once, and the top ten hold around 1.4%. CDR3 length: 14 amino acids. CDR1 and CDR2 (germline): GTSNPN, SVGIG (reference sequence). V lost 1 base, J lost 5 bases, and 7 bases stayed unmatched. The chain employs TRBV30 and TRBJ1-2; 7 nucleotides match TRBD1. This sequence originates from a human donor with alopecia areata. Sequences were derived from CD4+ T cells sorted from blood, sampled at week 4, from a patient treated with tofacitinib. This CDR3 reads CAWSEGRGRYGYTF. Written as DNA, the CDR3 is TGTGCCTGGAGTGAGGGCAGGGGGAGGTATGGCTACACCTTC.